The sequence of this T cell receptor beta chain was determined in a study of T cells in women clearing cervical HPV infection. Overall study: HLA type could not be excluded as a confounder.

Concerning this clone itself: Read sequence stops 3 residues before the CDR3 end, and the germline J gene provides the missing end.

Clones were sequenced by immunoSEQ multiplex PCR, and TCRdb holds only the in-frame ones, with some missing. This sample contains 25,000 to 35,000 clones. The CDR3 extends over 17 amino acids. Trimming stripped 0 bases from V and 3 bases from J, with 17 bases between. CDR1 is LGHNT, CDR2 FRNRAP, per germline. The J gene is TRBJ1-1, the V gene TRBV12-5; D is possibly TRBD1 (6 bases). The sequence was obtained from a woman aged 18-69 years with a cervical HPV16 infection that either progressed to CIN3+ or cleared (not recorded which). Sequenced sample: blood buffy coat. CDR3 bases read: TGTGCTAGTGGTTTGGTATATTACAGGGAATCCGACACTGAA. Its protein product is CASGLVYYRESDTE. The entire CDR3 protein is CASGLVYYRESDTEAFF. The variable domain in full, with the rest retrieved from reference TRBV12-5 and TRBJ1-1, is DARVTQTPRHKVTEMGQEVTMRCQPILGHNTVFWYRQTMMQGLELLAYFRNRAPLDDSGMPKDRFSAEMPDATLATLKIQPSEPRDSAVYFCASGLVYYRESDTEAFFGQGTRLTVV.